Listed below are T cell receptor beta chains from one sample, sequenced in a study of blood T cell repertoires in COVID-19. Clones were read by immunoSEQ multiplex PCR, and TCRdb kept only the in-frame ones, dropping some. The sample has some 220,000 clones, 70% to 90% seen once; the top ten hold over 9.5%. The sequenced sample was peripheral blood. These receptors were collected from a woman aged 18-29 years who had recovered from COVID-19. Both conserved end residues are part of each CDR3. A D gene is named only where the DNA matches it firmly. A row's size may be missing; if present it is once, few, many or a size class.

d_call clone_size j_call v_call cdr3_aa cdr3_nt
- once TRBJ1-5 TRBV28 CASSPRVGNQPQHF TGTGCCAGCAGCCCCCGGGTTGGCAATCAGCCCCAGCATTTT
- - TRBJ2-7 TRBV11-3 CASSLVGGTSSYEQYF TGTGCCAGCAGCTTAGTTGGCGGGACCAGCTCCTACGAGCAGTACTTC
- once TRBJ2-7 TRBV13 CASSPRHSIYEQYF TGTGCCAGCAGCCCCCGACATTCTATCTACGAGCAGTACTTC
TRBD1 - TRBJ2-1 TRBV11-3 CASSPGQGASNEQFF TGTGCCAGCAGCCCAGGACAGGGGGCGTCCAATGAGCAGTTCTTC
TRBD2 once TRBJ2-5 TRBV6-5 CASSLAGAGVRDF TGTGCCAGCAGTCTAGCGGGAGCCGGGGTCCGCGACTTC
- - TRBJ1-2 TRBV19 CASSRGRGQNYGYTF TGTGCCAGTAGTAGAGGAAGGGGCCAAAACTATGGCTACACCTTC
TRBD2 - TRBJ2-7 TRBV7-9 CASSPGASGNYEQYF TGTGCCAGCAGCCCAGGAGCTAGCGGGAACTACGAGCAGTACTTC
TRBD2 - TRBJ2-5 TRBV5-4 CASSFIGSRGETQYF TGTGCCAGCAGCTTTATCGGATCGCGGGGGGAGACCCAGTACTTC
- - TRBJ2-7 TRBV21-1 CASSKAPSGRPLIAYEQYF TGTGCCAGCAGCAAAGCGCCCAGCGGGAGGCCTCTAATCGCCTACGAGCAGTACTTC
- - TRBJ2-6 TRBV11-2 CASSPGSGANVLTF TGTGCCAGCAGCCCCGGCTCTGGGGCCAACGTCCTGACTTTC
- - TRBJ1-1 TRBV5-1 CASSRGSEGTEAFF TGCGCCAGCAGCAGGGGGAGCGAGGGCACTGAAGCTTTCTTT
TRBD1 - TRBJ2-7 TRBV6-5 CASSYFGQGAYEQYF TGTGCCAGCAGTTATTTTGGGCAGGGGGCCTACGAGCAGTACTTC
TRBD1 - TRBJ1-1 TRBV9 CASSLGTANTEAFF TGTGCCAGCAGCCTCGGGACAGCCAACACTGAAGCTTTCTTT
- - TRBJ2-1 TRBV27 CASSNGGASSYNEQFF TGTGCCAGCAGTAATGGGGGGGCAAGCTCCTACAATGAGCAGTTCTTC
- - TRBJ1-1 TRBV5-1 CASSPPNTEAFF TGCGCCAGCAGCCCTCCGAACACTGAAGCTTTCTTT
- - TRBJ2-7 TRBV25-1 CASSDQDRKSPYEQYF TGTGCCAGCAGTGATCAGGACAGAAAGTCCCCCTACGAGCAGTACTTC